This T cell receptor beta chain was profiled in a study of blood T cell repertoires in COVID-19. In the study overall: From the United States, Italy and Spain came samples of acute and convalescent COVID-19. PBMCs, B-cell-depleted T cells, or T cells provided the cDNA or gDNA that made up the material.

Germline V lookup: CDR1 LNHDA, CDR2 SQIVND (reference sequence). This CDR3 is built from 14 residues. J lost 4 bases, V lost 7 bases, and 7 bases had no gene match. In the study's own analysis: Amplified reference gene primers provided the basis for estimating nucleated cell counts. Assay used: immunoSEQ multiplex PCR; TCRdb lists only in-frame clones, some missing. That table furnishes V, J and clone size, whereas the DNA furnished D and trimming. Here the sample spans approximately 61,000 clones, around 81% being singletons. This clonotype was sampled from a man in his 70s with acute or convalescent COVID-19. The chain has TRBV19 and TRBJ1-5; TRBD1 aligns across 7 bases. The specimen sequenced was peripheral blood. The CDR3 DNA sequence: TGTGCCAGTACCGGGACAGCTAGTAATCAGCCCCAGCATTTT. Its protein is CASTGTASNQPQHF.